These 17 T cell receptor beta chains were all obtained from the same sample, sequenced in a study of shared clonotypes between healthy human individuals. Assay: immunoSEQ multiplex PCR; the TCRdb copy retains only in-frame clones and omits some. The sample includes about 2 million clones, over 85% of them seen just once. The sequencing sample was made of naive CD4+ T cells sorted from blood. The subset here: CD45RA+ positively selected. These TCRs come from a man younger than 30 in good health.

In this sample, this clone turned up a few times. The V gene is TRBV19, the J gene TRBJ1-6, with TRBD1 as a possible D gene (5 bases). Germline V gene sequence: CDR1 LNHDA, CDR2 SQIVND (reference sequence). The CDR3 sequence is 13 residues long. Deletions cut 3 bases from V and 11 bases from J, with 11 bases between. CDR3 DNA: TGTGCCAGTAGTATTCCAGGGAAGACACCCCTCCACTTT. Its translation: CASSIPGKTPLHF. Based on the CDR3 plus reference TRBV19 and TRBJ1-6, the full variable domain is DGGITQSPKYLFRKEGQNVTLSCEQNLNHDAMYWYRQDPGQGLRLIYYSQIVNDFQKGDIAEGYSVSREKKESFPLTVTSAQKNPTAFYLCASSIPGKTPLHFGNGTRLTVT.

Worth noting for this clone: This sample also contains other DNA sequences that code for the same CDR3. The gene calls are TRBV30 and TRBJ1-3; no clear D. The V gene's germline CDR1 is GTSNPN and CDR2 SVGIG (reference sequence). V lost 3 bases and J 4 bases, leaving 4 bases between the germline ends. The CDR3 spans 11 residues. The chain's CDR3 is CAWRSGNTIYF. Here the CDR3 DNA reads TGTGCCTGGAGAAGCGGAAACACCATATATTTT. Using reference TRBV30 and TRBJ1-3 for the parts outside the CDR3, the full variable domain is SQTIHQWPATLVQPVGSPLSLECTVEGTSNPNLYWYRQAAGRGLQLLFYSVGIGQISSEVPQNLSASRPQDRQFILSSKKLLLSDSGFYLCAWRSGNTIYFGEGSWLTVV.

The rearrangement links TRBV28 to TRBJ1-2; 10 nucleotides line up with TRBD1. Germline lookup yields CDR1 MDHEN and CDR2 SYDVKM. V shed 1 base and J 3 bases; nucleotides not matched to a gene: 5. This CDR3 spans 16 amino acids. DNA of the CDR3: TGTGCCAGCAGTTTATTCCGGGACAGGGGACACTATGGCTACACCTTC. As protein: CASSLFRDRGHYGYTF.

The chain is built from TRBV29-1 and TRBJ2-6; 10 bases align to TRBD1. CDR3 length equals 16 residues. V shed 7 bases and J 0 bases; nucleotides not matched to a gene: 6. The germline CDR1 and CDR2 sequences are SQVTM and ANQGSEA. CDR3 in amino acids: CSARTGGYSGANVLTF. CDR3 coding DNA: TGCAGCGCAAGGACAGGGGGTTACTCTGGGGCCAACGTCCTGACTTTC.

The V and J genes are TRBV5-1 and TRBJ2-7, with a possible D match to TRBD1 (5 bases). CDR3 length: 14 amino acids. The germline CDR1 and CDR2 sequences are SGHRS and YFSETQ. The V and J ends lost 0 bases and 5 bases respectively, with 12 bases between them. CDR3 amino acids: CASSLEIRGNEQYF. DNA of the CDR3: TGCGCCAGCAGCTTGGAAATTAGGGGAAACGAGCAGTACTTC.

The rearrangement links TRBV7-2 to TRBJ1-2, with D tentatively TRBD1 (5 bases). V lost 0 bases and J lost 8, with 7 bases in between. The CDR3 has 12 residues. Per the germline V gene, CDR1 is SGHTA and CDR2 is FQGNSA. CDR3 DNA sequence: TGTGCCAGCAGCTTAGCAGGGGCCGGCTACACCTTC. Amino acids: CASSLAGAGYTF.

This chain connects TRBV5-6 to TRBJ1-6; D unclear. With 7 bases removed from V and 8 bases from J, the gap between germline ends came to 16 bases. CDR1 and CDR2 from the germline V gene are SGHDT and YYEEEE. The CDR3 is made up of 14 amino acids. For the CDR3, the DNA is TGTGCCAGCGGCGCGTGGGTTGGAGATTCACCCCTCCACTTT. It yields the protein CASGAWVGDSPLHF.

The chain is built from TRBV27 and TRBJ2-7, with D hard to call. V lost 2 bases and J lost 6, with 5 bases in between. CDR1 and CDR2 from the germline V gene are MNHEY and SMNVEV (reference sequence). The CDR3 length is 11 residues. The CDR3 spells CASSLRSEQYF. CDR3 coding DNA: TGTGCCAGCAGTTTAAGGAGCGAGCAGTACTTC.

This chain joins TRBV10-2 and TRBJ1-1; 8 positions match TRBD1. There are 14 residues in the CDR3. J lost 3 bases, V lost 6 bases, and 6 bases had no gene match. The germline V gene encodes CDR1 WSHSY and CDR2 SAAADI. The CDR3 region is CASSRQGLDTEAFF. The CDR3, as DNA: TGCGCCAGCAGCCGACAGGGGCTGGACACTGAAGCTTTCTTT.

The chain recombines TRBV10-3 with TRBJ1-5; unclear D gene. The CDR3 is 13 amino acids. The germline gives CDR1 ENHRY, CDR2 SYGVKD. V dropped 0 bases and J dropped 8 bases, with 8 bases sitting between them. The CDR3 nucleotides are TGTGCCATCAGTGAGTCAATGTCGGAGCCCCAGCATTTT. The encoded protein is CAISESMSEPQHF.

This chain joins TRBV18 and TRBJ2-3, with 8 bases fitting TRBD2. This CDR3 is 16 amino acids long. Germline V CDR1 and CDR2: KGHSH, LQKENI. Losses at the gene ends were 2 bases for V and 2 bases for J; bases not matched to a gene: 6. The DNA of the CDR3 is TGTGCCAGCTCACCAATTGGCGGGGGGTTCACAGATACGCAGTATTTT. It codes for CASSPIGGGFTDTQYF.

On this clone itself: Different DNA sequences within this sample yield the same CDR3. CDR3 sequence: CASSPTVYYGYTF. The CDR3 DNA sequence: TGTGCCAGCAGCCCGACAGTCTACTATGGCTACACCTTC. This chain connects TRBV28 to TRBJ1-2; D may be TRBD1 (5 bases). Germline V gene sequence: CDR1 MDHEN, CDR2 SYDVKM. V was cut by 6 bases and J by 3 bases, with 11 bases left in between. This CDR3 spans 13 amino acids.

CDR3 sequence (DNA): TGTGCCAGCAGCGTAGGAGGAGCGGCGTCCGAAAAACTGTTTTTT. This encodes CASSVGGAASEKLFF. V gene TRBV9 combines with J gene TRBJ1-4; D not certain. V was shortened by 0 bases and J by 8 bases, with 14 bases between the two germline ends. The CDR3 is 15 amino acids. Germline CDR1 and CDR2: SGDLS and YYNGEE.

The chain employs TRBV7-9 and TRBJ2-1; 10 nucleotides match TRBD1. The germline gives CDR1 SEHNR, CDR2 FQNEAQ (reference sequence). J was trimmed by 7 bases and V by 5 bases; bases with no gene match: 8. The CDR3 loop spans 15 amino acids. CDR3 loop: CASSNGQGERNEQFF. For the CDR3, the DNA is TGTGCCAGCAGCAACGGACAGGGGGAAAGGAATGAGCAGTTCTTC.

The chain has TRBV5-1 and TRBJ2-7; 7 nucleotides match TRBD2. Germline loops: CDR1 SGHRS, CDR2 YFSETQ. V dropped 0 bases and J dropped 0; count of bases not matched to a gene: 15. The CDR3 is made up of 19 amino acids. The CDR3 is CASSLDLQRVAGDSYEQYF. CDR3 DNA: TGCGCCAGCAGCTTGGACCTTCAGAGGGTAGCGGGTGACTCCTACGAGCAGTACTTC.

The rearrangement uses TRBV14 and TRBJ1-6, with a tentative D call TRBD1 (5 bases). The V gene's germline CDR1 is SGHDN and CDR2 FVKESK. Deletions cut 7 bases from V and 7 bases from J, with 14 bases between. The CDR3 is 14 residues long. The CDR3, as DNA: TGTGCCAGCAACTCAGGGTTGTACAATTCACCCCTCCACTTT. This encodes CASNSGLYNSPLHF.

This rearrangement joins TRBV6-5 to TRBJ2-7, with 8 bases identical to TRBD1. Germline loops: CDR1 MNHEY, CDR2 SVGAGI. The CDR3 contains 15 residues. The V and J ends lost 2 bases and 6 bases, in that order; junction bases with no gene match: 9. The CDR3 is CASSYNQGAYREQYF. The CDR3 nucleotides read TGTGCCAGCAGTTACAACCAGGGGGCGTATCGCGAGCAGTACTTC.